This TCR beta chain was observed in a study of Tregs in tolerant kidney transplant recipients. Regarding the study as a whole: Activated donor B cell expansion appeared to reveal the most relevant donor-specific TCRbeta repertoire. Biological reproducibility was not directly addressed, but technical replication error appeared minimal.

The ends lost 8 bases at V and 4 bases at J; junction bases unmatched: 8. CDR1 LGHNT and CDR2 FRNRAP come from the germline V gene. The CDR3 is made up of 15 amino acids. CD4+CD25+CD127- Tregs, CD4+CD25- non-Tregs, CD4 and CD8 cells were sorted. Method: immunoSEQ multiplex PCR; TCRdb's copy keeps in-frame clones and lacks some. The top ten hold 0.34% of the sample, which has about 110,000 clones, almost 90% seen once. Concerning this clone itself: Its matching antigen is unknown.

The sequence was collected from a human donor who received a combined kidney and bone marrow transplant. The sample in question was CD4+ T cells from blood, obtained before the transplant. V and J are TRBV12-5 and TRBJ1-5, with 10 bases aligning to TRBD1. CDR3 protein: CASSPGTGENQPQHF. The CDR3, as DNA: TGTGCTAGTTCCCCCGGGACAGGGGAAAATCAGCCCCAGCATTTT.